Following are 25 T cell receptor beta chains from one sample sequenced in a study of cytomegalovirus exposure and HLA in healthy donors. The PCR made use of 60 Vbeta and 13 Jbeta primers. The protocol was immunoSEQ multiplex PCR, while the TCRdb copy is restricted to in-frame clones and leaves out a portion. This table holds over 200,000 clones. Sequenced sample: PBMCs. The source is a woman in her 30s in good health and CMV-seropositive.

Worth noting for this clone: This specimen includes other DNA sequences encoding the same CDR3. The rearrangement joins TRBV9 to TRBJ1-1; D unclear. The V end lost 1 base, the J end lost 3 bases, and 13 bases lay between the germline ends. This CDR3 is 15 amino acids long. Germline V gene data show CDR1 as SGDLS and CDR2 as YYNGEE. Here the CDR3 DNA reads TGTGCCAGCAGCGTAACCGACACATACCACACTGAAGCTTTCTTT. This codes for CASSVTDTYHTEAFF.

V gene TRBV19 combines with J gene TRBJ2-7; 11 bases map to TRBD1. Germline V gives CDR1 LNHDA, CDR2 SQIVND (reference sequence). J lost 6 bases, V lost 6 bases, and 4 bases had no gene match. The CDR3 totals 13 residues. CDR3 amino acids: CASRGQGVTEQYF. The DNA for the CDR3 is TGTGCCAGTAGGGGACAGGGGGTCACCGAGCAGTACTTC. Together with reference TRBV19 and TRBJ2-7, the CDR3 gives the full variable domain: DGGITQSPKYLFRKEGQNVTLSCEQNLNHDAMYWYRQDPGQGLRLIYYSQIVNDFQKGDIAEGYSVSREKKESFPLTVTSAQKNPTAFYLCASRGQGVTEQYFGPGTRLTVT.

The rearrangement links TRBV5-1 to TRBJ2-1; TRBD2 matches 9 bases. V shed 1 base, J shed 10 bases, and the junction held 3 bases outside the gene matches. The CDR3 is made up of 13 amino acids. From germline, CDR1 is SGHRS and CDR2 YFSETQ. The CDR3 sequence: CASSLRAGGEQFF. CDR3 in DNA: TGCGCCAGCAGCTTGAGGGCGGGAGGGGAGCAGTTCTTC.

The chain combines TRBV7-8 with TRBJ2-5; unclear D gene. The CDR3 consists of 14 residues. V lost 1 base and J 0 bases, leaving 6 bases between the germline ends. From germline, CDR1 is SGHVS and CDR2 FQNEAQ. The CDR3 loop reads CASSLVGDQETQYF. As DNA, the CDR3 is TGTGCCAGCAGCTTAGTCGGAGACCAAGAGACCCAGTACTTC.

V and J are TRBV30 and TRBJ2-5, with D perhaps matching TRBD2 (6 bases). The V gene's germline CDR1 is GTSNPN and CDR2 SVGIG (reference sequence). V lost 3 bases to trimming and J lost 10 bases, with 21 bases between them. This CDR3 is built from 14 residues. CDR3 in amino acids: CAWRQLAMVELQYF. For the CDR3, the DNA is TGTGCCTGGAGACAACTAGCTATGGTGGAGCTCCAGTACTTC.

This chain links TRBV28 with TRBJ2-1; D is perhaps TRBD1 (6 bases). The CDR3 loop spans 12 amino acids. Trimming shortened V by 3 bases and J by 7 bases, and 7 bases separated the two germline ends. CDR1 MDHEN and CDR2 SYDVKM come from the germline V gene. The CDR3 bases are TGTGCCAGCAGTTTGACAGGAAATGAGCAGTTCTTC. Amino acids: CASSLTGNEQFF. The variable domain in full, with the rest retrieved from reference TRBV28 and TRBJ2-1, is DVKVTQSSRYLVKRTGEKVFLECVQDMDHENMFWYRQDPGLGLRLIYFSYDVKMKEKGDIPEGYSVSREKKERFSLILESASTNQTSMYLCASSLTGNEQFFGPGTRLTVL.

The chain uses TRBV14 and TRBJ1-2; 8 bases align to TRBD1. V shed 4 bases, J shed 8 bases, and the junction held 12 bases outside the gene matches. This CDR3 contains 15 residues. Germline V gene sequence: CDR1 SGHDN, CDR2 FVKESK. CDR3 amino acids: CASSRLVLTGEGYTF. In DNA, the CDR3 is TGTGCCAGCAGCCGCTTGGTTTTGACAGGGGAGGGCTACACCTTC.

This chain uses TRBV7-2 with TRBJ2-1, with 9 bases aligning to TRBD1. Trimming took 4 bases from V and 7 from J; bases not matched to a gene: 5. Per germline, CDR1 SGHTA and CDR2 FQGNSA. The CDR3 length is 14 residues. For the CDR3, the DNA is TGTGCCAGCAGCTCCTGGGACAGGGCGAATGAGCAGTTCTTC. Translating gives CASSSWDRANEQFF.

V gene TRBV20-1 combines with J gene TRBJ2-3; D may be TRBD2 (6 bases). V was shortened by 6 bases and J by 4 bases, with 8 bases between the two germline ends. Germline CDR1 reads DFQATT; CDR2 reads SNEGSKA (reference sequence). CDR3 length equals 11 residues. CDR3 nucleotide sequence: TGCAGTGCCGGGGGAGCAGATACGCAGTATTTT. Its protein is CSAGGADTQYF.

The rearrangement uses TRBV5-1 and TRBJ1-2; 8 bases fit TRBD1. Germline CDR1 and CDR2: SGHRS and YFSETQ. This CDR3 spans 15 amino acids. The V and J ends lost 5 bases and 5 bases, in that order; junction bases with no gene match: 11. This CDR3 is CASRPDRGGGYGYTF. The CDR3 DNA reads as TGCGCCAGCAGACCCGACAGGGGAGGGGGATATGGCTACACCTTC.

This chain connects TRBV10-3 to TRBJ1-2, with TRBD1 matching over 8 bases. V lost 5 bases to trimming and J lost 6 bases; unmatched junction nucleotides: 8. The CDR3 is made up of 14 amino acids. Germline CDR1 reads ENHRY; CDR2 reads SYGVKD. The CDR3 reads CAISKGQGTHGYTF. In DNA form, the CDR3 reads TGTGCCATCAGTAAAGGACAGGGCACACATGGCTACACCTTC.

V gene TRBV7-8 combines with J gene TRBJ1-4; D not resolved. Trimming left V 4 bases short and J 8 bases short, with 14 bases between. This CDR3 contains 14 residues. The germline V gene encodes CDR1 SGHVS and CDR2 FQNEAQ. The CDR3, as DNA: TGTGCCAGCAGCTATGACACCGGGAGGGAAAAACTGTTTTTT. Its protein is CASSYDTGREKLFF.

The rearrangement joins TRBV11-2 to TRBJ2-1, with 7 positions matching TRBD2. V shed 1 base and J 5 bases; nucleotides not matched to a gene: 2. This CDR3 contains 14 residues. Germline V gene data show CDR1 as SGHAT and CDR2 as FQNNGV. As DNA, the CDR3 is TGTGCCAGCAGCTTAGTGCTAGCGGACAATGAGCAGTTCTTC. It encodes CASSLVLADNEQFF.

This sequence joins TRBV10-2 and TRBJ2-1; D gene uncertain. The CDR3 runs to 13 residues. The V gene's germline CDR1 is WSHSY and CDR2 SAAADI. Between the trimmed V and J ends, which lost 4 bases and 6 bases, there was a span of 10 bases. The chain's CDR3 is CASSGSTSNEQFF. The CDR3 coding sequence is TGCGCCAGCAGTGGTTCGACTTCCAATGAGCAGTTCTTC.

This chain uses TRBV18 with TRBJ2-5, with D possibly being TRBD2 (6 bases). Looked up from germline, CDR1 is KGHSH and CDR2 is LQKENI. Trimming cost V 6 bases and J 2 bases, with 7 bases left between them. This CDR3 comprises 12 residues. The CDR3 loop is CASSGTQETQYF. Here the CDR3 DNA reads TGTGCCAGCTCCGGGACTCAAGAGACCCAGTACTTC.

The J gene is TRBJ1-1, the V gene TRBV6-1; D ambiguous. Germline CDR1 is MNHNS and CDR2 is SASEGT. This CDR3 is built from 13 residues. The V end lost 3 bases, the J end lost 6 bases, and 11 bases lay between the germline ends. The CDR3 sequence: CASSEYGRSEAFF. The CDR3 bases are TGTGCCAGCAGTGAGTACGGGAGGTCTGAAGCTTTCTTT.

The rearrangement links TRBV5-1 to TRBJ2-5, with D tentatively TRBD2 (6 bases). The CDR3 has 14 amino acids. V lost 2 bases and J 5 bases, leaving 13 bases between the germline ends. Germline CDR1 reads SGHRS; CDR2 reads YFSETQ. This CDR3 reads CASSFSGFGETQYF. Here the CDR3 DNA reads TGCGCCAGCAGCTTTAGCGGTTTCGGGGAGACCCAGTACTTC.

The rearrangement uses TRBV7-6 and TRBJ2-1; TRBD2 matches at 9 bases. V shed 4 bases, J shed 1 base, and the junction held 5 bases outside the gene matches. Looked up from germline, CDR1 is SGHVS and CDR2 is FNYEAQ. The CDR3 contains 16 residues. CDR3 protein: CASSSRSGGSYNEQFF. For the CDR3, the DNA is TGTGCCAGCAGCTCCCGTAGCGGGGGATCCTACAATGAGCAGTTCTTC. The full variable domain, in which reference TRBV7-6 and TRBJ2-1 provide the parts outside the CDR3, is GAGVSQSPRYKVTKRGQDVALRCDPISGHVSLYWYRQALGQGPEFLTYFNYEAQQDKSGLPNDRFSAERPEGSISTLTIQRTEQRDSAMYRCASSSRSGGSYNEQFFGPGTRLTVL.

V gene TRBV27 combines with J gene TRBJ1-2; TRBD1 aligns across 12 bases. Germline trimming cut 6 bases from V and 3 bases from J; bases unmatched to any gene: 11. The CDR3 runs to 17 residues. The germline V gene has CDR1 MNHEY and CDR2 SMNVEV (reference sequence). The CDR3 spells CASSPRGQGARDYGYTF. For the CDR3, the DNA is TGTGCCAGCAGCCCTAGGGGACAGGGGGCGCGAGACTATGGCTACACCTTC.

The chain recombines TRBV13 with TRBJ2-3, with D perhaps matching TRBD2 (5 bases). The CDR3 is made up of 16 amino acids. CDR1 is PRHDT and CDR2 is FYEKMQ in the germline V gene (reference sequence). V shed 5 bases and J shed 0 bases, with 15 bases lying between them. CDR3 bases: TGTGCCAGCAGCCGAGGGCCTTCGCATAGCACAGATACGCAGTATTTT. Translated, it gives CASSRGPSHSTDTQYF.

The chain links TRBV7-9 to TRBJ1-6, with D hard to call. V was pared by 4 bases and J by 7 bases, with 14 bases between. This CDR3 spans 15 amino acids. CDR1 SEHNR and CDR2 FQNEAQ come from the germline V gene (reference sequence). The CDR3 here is CASSSGEHSNSPLHF. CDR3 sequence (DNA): TGTGCCAGCAGCTCCGGGGAACACTCAAATTCACCCCTCCACTTT.

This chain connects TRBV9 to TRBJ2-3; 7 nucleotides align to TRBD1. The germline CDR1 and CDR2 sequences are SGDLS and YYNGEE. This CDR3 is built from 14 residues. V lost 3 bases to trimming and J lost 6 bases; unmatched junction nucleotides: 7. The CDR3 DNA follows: TGTGCCAGCAGCGCCTTCACAGGGGCGGATACGCAGTATTTT. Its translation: CASSAFTGADTQYF.

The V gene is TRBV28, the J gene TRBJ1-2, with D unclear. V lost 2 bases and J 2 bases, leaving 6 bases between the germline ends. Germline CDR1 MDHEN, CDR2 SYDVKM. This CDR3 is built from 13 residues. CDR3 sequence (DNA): TGTGCCAGCAGTTTAGGCAGGAACTATGGCTACACCTTC. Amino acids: CASSLGRNYGYTF.

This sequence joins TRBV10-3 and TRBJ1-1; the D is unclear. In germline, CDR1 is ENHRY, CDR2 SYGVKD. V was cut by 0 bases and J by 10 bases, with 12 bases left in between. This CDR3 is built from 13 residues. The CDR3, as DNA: TGTGCCATCAGTGAGTCTGAGGTAGTGGGAGCTTTCTTT. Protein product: CAISESEVVGAFF.

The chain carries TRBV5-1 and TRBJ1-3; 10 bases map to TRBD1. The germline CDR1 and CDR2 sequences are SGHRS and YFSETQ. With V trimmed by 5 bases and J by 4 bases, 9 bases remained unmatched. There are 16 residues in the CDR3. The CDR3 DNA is TGCGCCAGCAGTTATTCCGGGACAGGGGTAGGAAACACCATATATTTT. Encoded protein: CASSYSGTGVGNTIYF.